Presented here are 10 T cell receptor beta chains from one specimen sequenced in a study of OX40 agonist ivuxolimab in advanced cancers. Assay used: immunoSEQ multiplex PCR; TCRdb lists only in-frame clones, some missing. The sample contains roughly 15,000 clones, just under 90% of which appear only once. The material was CD4+ or CD8+ T cells sorted from blood, obtained in a trial of the OX40 agonist ivuxolimab. The source of these receptors is an adult with an advanced solid tumor such as melanoma, head and neck, liver or kidney cancer.

J is TRBJ1-5 and V is TRBV7-2; weak D call: TRBD1 (6 bases). Trimming removed 5 bases from V and 7 bases from J, with 18 bases in between. Germline CDR1 is SGHTA and CDR2 is FQGNSA. The CDR3 contains 15 residues. This CDR3 is CASSPDTGLGQPQHF. The CDR3 DNA sequence: TGTGCCAGCAGCCCGGATACAGGGTTAGGACAGCCCCAGCATTTT.

The J gene is TRBJ2-1, the V gene TRBV10-3; the match to TRBD2 covers 12 bases. Germline assignment: CDR1 ENHRY and CDR2 SYGVKD. Trimming at V came to 5 bases and at J to 4 bases, leaving 9 bases not matched to a gene. The length of the CDR3 is 17 residues. CDR3 region: CAISQRWTSGDYNEQFF. In nucleotides, the CDR3 is TGTGCCATCAGTCAACGATGGACTAGCGGGGATTACAATGAGCAGTTCTTC.

This rearrangement joins TRBV7-9 to TRBJ1-3; no clear D gene. The germline V gene encodes CDR1 SEHNR and CDR2 FQNEAQ (reference sequence). There are 16 residues in the CDR3. Trimming removed 5 bases from V and 0 bases from J, with 14 bases in between. The CDR3 DNA is TGTGCCAGCAGCCCGCGACTGCCGAGCTCTGGAAACACCATATATTTT. Amino acid sequence: CASSPRLPSSGNTIYF.

The V gene is TRBV18, the J gene TRBJ2-5; no reliable D call. V was clipped by 0 bases and J by 7 bases, with 9 bases between them. The CDR3 contains 13 residues. From germline, CDR1 is KGHSH and CDR2 LQKENI. The CDR3 loop is CASSPPSWATQYF. CDR3 nucleotide sequence: TGTGCCAGCTCACCACCTAGCTGGGCGACCCAGTACTTC.

This clone was seen only once. This chain uses TRBV9 with TRBJ2-2, with 10 bases matching TRBD1. The CDR3 consists of 15 residues. CDR1 SGDLS and CDR2 YYNGEE come from the germline V gene. After removal of 4 bases from V and 5 bases from J, the junction contained 5 bases not matched to a gene. The CDR3 loop is CASSSRDRGTGELFF. CDR3 coding DNA: TGTGCCAGCAGCTCCCGGGACAGGGGTACCGGGGAGCTGTTTTTT.

The gene calls are TRBV6-5 and TRBJ2-1, with D unclear. CDR3 length equals 16 residues. The V end was cut by 4 bases, the J end by 1 base, with 14 bases between. Germline values: CDR1 MNHEY, CDR2 SVGAGI. CDR3 residues: CASSSLALESYNEQFF. CDR3 in DNA: TGTGCCAGCAGTTCATTGGCCCTAGAGTCCTACAATGAGCAGTTCTTC.

V is TRBV10-3 and J is TRBJ2-2, with D maybe TRBD1 (6 bases). V lost 6 bases and J lost 1, with 6 bases in between. There are 13 residues in the CDR3. Germline V lookup: CDR1 ENHRY, CDR2 SYGVKD. The CDR3 region has the DNA TGTGCCATCAGGACAGGGAACACCGGGGAGCTGTTTTTT. Translating it yields CAIRTGNTGELFF.

V and J are TRBV30 and TRBJ1-1; D might be TRBD1 (6 bases). The CDR3 is 12 residues long. The germline V gene encodes CDR1 GTSNPN and CDR2 SVGIG (reference sequence). V lost 7 bases to trimming and J lost 4 bases, with 13 bases between them. CDR3 sequence reads: CALDRGGTEAFF. As DNA, the CDR3 is TGTGCCTTGGATAGGGGGGGCACTGAAGCTTTCTTT.

The V call is TRBV7-9, the J call TRBJ2-7, with 7 bases that match TRBD1. CDR1 is SEHNR, CDR2 FQNEAQ, per germline (reference sequence). The trim removed 3 bases at V and 7 bases at J, leaving 9 bases unmatched. The CDR3 has 14 amino acids. The CDR3 nucleotides are TGTGCCAGCAGCTTCACGGGACAGTCTACGGAGCAGTACTTC. Translating it yields CASSFTGQSTEQYF. Using reference TRBV7-9 and TRBJ2-7 for the parts outside the CDR3, the full variable domain is DTGVSQNPRHKITKRGQNVTFRCDPISEHNRLYWYRQTLGQGPEFLTYFQNEAQLEKSRLLSDRFSAERPKGSFSTLEIQRTEQGDSAMYLCASSFTGQSTEQYFGPGTRLTVT.

Only a few counts were recorded for this clone. The genes are TRBV6-5 and TRBJ1-1, with 10 bases lining up with TRBD1. This CDR3 comprises 13 residues. CDR1 is MNHEY and CDR2 is SVGAGI in the germline V gene. The junction had 4 bases not matched to a gene; V was cut back by 6 bases and J by 6 bases. Here the CDR3 DNA reads TGTGCCAGCAGGCCCGGACAGGGGGCTGAAGCTTTCTTT. This encodes CASRPGQGAEAFF.